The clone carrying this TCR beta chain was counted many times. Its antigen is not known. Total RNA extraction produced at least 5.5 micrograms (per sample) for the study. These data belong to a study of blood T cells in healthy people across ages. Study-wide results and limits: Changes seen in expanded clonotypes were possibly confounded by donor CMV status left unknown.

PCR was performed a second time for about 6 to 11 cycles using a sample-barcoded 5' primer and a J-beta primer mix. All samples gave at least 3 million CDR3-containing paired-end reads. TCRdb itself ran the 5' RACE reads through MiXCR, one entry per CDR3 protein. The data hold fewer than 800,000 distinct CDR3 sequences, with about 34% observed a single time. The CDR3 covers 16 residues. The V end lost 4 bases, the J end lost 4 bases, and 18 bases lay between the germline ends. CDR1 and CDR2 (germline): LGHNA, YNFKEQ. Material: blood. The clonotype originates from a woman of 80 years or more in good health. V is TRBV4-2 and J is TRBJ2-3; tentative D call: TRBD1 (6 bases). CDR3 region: CASSPLAQGKADTQYF. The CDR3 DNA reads TGTGCCAGCAGCCCCCTCGCGCAGGGGAAGGCAGATACGCAGTATTTT.